This T cell receptor beta chain is drawn from a study of blood T cell repertoires in COVID-19. Study overall: Italy, Spain and the United States were the sources of the convalescent and acute COVID-19 samples.

Authors' methods: How many nucleated cells were present was estimated from reference gene primer amplification. Clones were sequenced by immunoSEQ multiplex PCR, and TCRdb holds only the in-frame ones, with some missing. The DNA gave D and trimming, while V, J and clone size come from that table. The profile shows some 90,000 clones, roughly nine tenths of them singletons. Seattle patients were enrolled during active infection and followed longitudinally. The germline gives CDR1 SGHTA, CDR2 FQGNSA. The V end was cut by 5 bases, the J end by 1 base, with 8 bases between. This CDR3 region has 13 residues.

The receptor was isolated from a man between 50 and 59 years old with COVID-19, enrolled during active disease. The chain carries TRBV7-2 and TRBJ2-5; D may be TRBD1 (5 bases). The source material was peripheral blood. CDR3 coding DNA: TGTGCCAGCAGCGGACAAGCCCAAGAGACCCAGTACTTC. Protein sequence: CASSGQAQETQYF.